This TCR beta chain was obtained from a study of shared clonotypes between healthy human individuals. Study-wide findings and caveats: What rarefaction showed was incomplete sorted-subset sequencing despite large depth. How much donors shared clonotypes was expected to be affected by sequencing depth.

On this clone itself: The antigen remains undetermined. Other DNA sequences of this sample code for an identical CDR3.

TCRdb's copy holds only in-frame clones and misses some; the assay was immunoSEQ multiplex PCR. In the table there are around 2,000,000 clones, about 92% of which are singletons. Naive CD8 populations comprised CD45RO-negative cells positively selected for CCR7, excluding terminally differentiated effector memory CD45RA+ cells. Germline lookup yields CDR1 MNHEY and CDR2 SMNVEV (reference sequence). This CDR3 comprises 15 residues. V was clipped by 2 bases and J by 0 bases, with 11 bases between them. The rearrangement joins TRBV27 to TRBJ2-7; tentative D call: TRBD1 (5 bases). The clonotype was recovered from a man between 18 and 35 years old in good health. Some clones in this sample may be carry-over from other donors' samples. Sample: naive CD8+ T cells from PBMCs. The chain's CDR3 is CASSLGAGSSYEQYF. CDR3 nucleotides: TGTGCCAGCAGTTTAGGTGCAGGGTCCTCCTACGAGCAGTACTTC.